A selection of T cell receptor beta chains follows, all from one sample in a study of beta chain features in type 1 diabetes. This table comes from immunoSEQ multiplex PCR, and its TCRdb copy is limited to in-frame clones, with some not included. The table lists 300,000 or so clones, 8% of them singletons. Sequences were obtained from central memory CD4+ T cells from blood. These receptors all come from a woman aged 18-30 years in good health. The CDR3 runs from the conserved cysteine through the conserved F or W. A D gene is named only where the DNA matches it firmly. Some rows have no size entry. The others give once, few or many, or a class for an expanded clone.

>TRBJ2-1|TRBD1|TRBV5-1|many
CASSSGQAYNEQFF
TGCGCCAGCAGCTCCGGACAGGCATACAATGAGCAGTTCTTC
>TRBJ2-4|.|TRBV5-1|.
CASSLQPQGRGDNIQYF
TGCGCCAGCAGCTTACAACCACAGGGTAGGGGTGATAACATTCAGTACTTC
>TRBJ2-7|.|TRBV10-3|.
CAITEGGDSYEQYF
TGTGCCATCACCGAGGGCGGGGACTCCTACGAGCAGTACTTC
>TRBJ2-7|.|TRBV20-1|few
CSAQDGYEQYF
TGCAGTGCCCAGGACGGTTACGAGCAGTACTTC
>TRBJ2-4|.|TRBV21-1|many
CASSKAWGLVKNIQYF
TGTGCCAGCAGCAAAGCTTGGGGTTTAGTCAAAAACATTCAGTACTTC
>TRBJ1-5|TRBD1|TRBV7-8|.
CASSFLTGQGSNQPQHF
TGTGCCAGCAGCTTCCTCACCGGACAGGGGAGCAATCAGCCCCAGCATTTT
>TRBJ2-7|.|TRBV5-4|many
CASKRESWNEQYF
TGTGCCAGCAAAAGGGAGAGTTGGAACGAGCAGTACTTC
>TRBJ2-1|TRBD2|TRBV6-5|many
CASRSGGVSYNEQFF
TGTGCCAGCAGGTCGGGAGGGGTGTCCTACAATGAGCAGTTCTTC
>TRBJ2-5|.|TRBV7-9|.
CASANEGAGKETQYF
TGTGCCAGTGCTAACGAAGGGGCAGGCAAAGAGACCCAGTACTTC
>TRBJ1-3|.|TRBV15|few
CATSRGVVGNTIYF
TGTGCCACCAGCAGAGGGGTTGTTGGAAACACCATATATTTT
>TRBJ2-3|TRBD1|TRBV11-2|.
CASSLAPARGLDTDTQYF
TGTGCCAGCAGCTTAGCGCCAGCCAGGGGGTTAGACACAGATACGCAGTATTTT
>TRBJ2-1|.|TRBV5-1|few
CASSLGGRYNEQFF
TGCGCCAGCAGCTTGGGGGGGCGATACAATGAGCAGTTCTTC
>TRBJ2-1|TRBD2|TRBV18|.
CASSPQAGNNEQFF
TGTGCCAGCTCACCACAAGCGGGAAACAATGAGCAGTTCTTC
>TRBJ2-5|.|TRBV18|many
CASSVRGETQYF
TGTGCCAGCTCGGTCAGGGGCGAGACCCAGTACTTC
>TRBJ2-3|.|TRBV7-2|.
CASSFLGSTTDTQYF
TGTGCCAGCAGCTTTTTGGGCTCAACCACAGATACGCAGTATTTT
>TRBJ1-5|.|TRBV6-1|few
CASSGRFDQPQHF
TGTGCCAGCAGTGGGCGATTCGATCAGCCCCAGCATTTT
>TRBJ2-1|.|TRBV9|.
CASSVEGEQFF
TGTGCCAGCAGCGTAGAAGGGGAGCAGTTCTTC
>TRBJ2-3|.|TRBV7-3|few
CASSDIVAGTDTQYF
TGTGCCAGCAGCGATATCGTAGCCGGCACAGATACGCAGTATTTT
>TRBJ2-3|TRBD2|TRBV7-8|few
CASSPGLASTDTQYF
TGTGCCAGCAGCCCGGGACTAGCTAGCACAGATACGCAGTATTTT
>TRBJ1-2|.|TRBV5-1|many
CASSPDRYYGYTF
TGCGCCAGCAGCCCCGACAGGTACTATGGCTACACCTTC
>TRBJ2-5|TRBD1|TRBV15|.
CATSRVVGTGDGHETQYF
TGTGCCACCAGCAGAGTTGTTGGGACAGGGGACGGCCACGAGACCCAGTACTTC
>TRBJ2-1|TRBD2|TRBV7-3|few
CASSLLAGGPYNEQFF
TGTGCCAGCAGCCTCCTAGCGGGAGGCCCCTACAATGAGCAGTTCTTC
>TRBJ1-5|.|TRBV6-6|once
CASSYSGVGNQPQHF
TGTGCCAGCAGTTACTCAGGGGTAGGCAATCAGCCCCAGCATTTT
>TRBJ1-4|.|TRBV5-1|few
CASSLLSAATNEKLFF
TGCGCCAGCAGCTTGTTGTCAGCTGCAACTAATGAAAAACTGTTTTTT
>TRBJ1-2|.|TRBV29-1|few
CSVIGTRFSGNYGYTF
TGCAGCGTAATAGGGACCCGATTTAGCGGGAACTATGGCTACACCTTC